This T cell receptor beta chain was captured by sequencing in a study of T cell repertoires in aging, cancer and after chemotherapy. Looking at the study overall: Donor ages fell into six groups from 30 or younger up to 70 or older.

Germline values: CDR1 SGHNT, CDR2 YYREEE (reference sequence). The CDR3 runs 13 residues. Deletions cut 4 bases from V and 3 bases from J, with 11 bases between. Rearranged V-D-J TRB sequences were amplified with a mixed TRB-A/B primer pool. Via MiXCR, TCRdb re-called the multiplex PCR reads, giving one row per CDR3 protein. The data contain under 2,500 distinct CDR3 sequences, under 30% of them singletons. Amplification of TCR beta used genomic DNA extracted from peripheral blood. There are a few counts of this clonotype. Material for sequencing was blood. The chain has TRBV5-4 and TRBJ2-7; no definite D call. The sequence was obtained from a human donor with a solid tumor. The CDR3 coding sequence is TGTGCCAGCAGCCGGCCCGGGCTCTACGAGCAGTACTTC. Encoded protein: CASSRPGLYEQYF.